These 27 T cell receptor beta chains were sequenced from one sample in a study of response to subunit inactivated influenza vaccine (dated by TCRdb to 2017 to 2018). Libraries were built with RT-PCR. This sample was sequenced with an Illumina HiSeq 2500. Using fastp at Q25 and MiXCR, TCRdb reprocessed the public reads and kept productive beta chains. A single entry per CDR3 protein holds the most common genes and DNA from its merged rows. For this sample the table gives about 540,000 distinct CDR3 sequences, of which 13% to 15% were detected only once. The ten largest make up around 10% of the sample. Sequences were derived from PBMCs from blood, sampled 12 days after vaccination. These receptors all stem from a man aged 50 to 59 who received an inactivated influenza vaccine. Donor details come from another sample of the same person, matched by shared clones.

The V gene is TRBV20-1, the J gene TRBJ2-3; TRBD2 matches 7 bases. Germline V lookup: CDR1 DFQATT, CDR2 SNEGSKA (reference sequence). This CDR3 comprises 14 residues. The ends lost 6 bases at V and 2 bases at J; junction bases unmatched: 8. This CDR3 is CSASGTINTDTQYF. The DNA of the CDR3 is TGCAGTGCCTCCGGGACTATAAACACAGATACGCAGTATTTT.

The V call is TRBV20-1, the J call TRBJ2-7; 7 bases fit TRBD2. The CDR3 runs 14 residues. Looked up from germline, CDR1 is DFQATT and CDR2 is SNEGSKA (reference sequence). V shed 0 bases and J 0 bases; nucleotides not matched to a gene: 2. CDR3 sequence (DNA): TGCAGTGCTAGAGATTGGGGGGGCTCCTACGAGCAGTACTTC. It is translated as CSARDWGGSYEQYF.

V gene TRBV10-3 combines with J gene TRBJ2-3; 8 bases are shared with TRBD2. This CDR3 is built from 15 residues. CDR1 is ENHRY, CDR2 SYGVKD, per germline. V lost 1 base to trimming and J lost 3 bases; unmatched junction nucleotides: 3. The CDR3 is CAISEWTSSTDTQYF. The CDR3, as DNA: TGTGCCATCAGTGAGTGGACTAGCTCAACAGATACGCAGTATTTT.

This clonotype was seen more than once but under ten times. V usage is TRBV27 and J usage is TRBJ1-6; D not resolved. In germline, CDR1 is MNHEY, CDR2 SMNVEV (reference sequence). This CDR3 is 14 amino acids long. Trimming took off 3 bases at V and 5 bases at J, with 8 bases between the two ends. The CDR3 is CASSFLQNNSPLHF. CDR3 coding DNA: TGTGCCAGCAGTTTCTTACAGAATAATTCACCCCTCCACTTT.

This clonotype was seen at least ten times. The genes are TRBV7-8 and TRBJ2-7, with D unclear. V was trimmed by 5 bases and J by 3 bases, leaving 11 bases between them. This CDR3 has 13 residues. CDR1 and CDR2 from the germline V gene are SGHVS and FQNEAQ. CDR3 in DNA: TGTGCCAGCAGCCCCCGACATCTCTACGAGCAGTACTTC. It encodes CASSPRHLYEQYF.

This clonotype was counted between two and nine times. CDR3 in DNA: TGTGCCAGCAGTTTAGGAGGGGGCGCAGGGTCCAAAAACATTCAGTACTTC. This gives the protein CASSLGGGAGSKNIQYF. The rearrangement joins TRBV27 to TRBJ2-4, with TRBD1 as a possible D gene (7 bases). Germline lookup yields CDR1 MNHEY and CDR2 SMNVEV (reference sequence). The germline V and J ends were trimmed by 2 bases and 2 bases, with 16 bases remaining between them. This CDR3 spans 17 amino acids.

This chain joins TRBV6-6 and TRBJ2-5; D may match TRBD1 or TRBD2 (6 bases each). Trimming removed 11 bases at V and 5 bases at J, with 12 bases between. The CDR3 has 11 residues. Germline V gene sequence: CDR1 MNHNY, CDR2 SVGAGI (reference sequence). Here the CDR3 DNA reads TGTGCCTGTAGAGGGGGGGAGACCCAGTACTTC. The encoded protein is CACRGGETQYF.

This clonotype was detected only a few times. The CDR3 DNA follows: TGTGCCAGCAGTCCGATAGCGGGGGGGACAAACAATGAGCAGTTCTTC. Protein: CASSPIAGGTNNEQFF. V and J are TRBV28 and TRBJ2-1, with TRBD2 matching over 11 bases. CDR1 MDHEN and CDR2 SYDVKM come from the germline V gene. V dropped 5 bases and J dropped 5; count of bases not matched to a gene: 8. The CDR3 length is 16 residues.

This clonotype was seen ten or more times. This sequence joins TRBV24-1 and TRBJ2-1; TRBD2 agrees at 12 bases. The germline CDR1 and CDR2 sequences are KGHDR and SFDVKD. The length of the CDR3 is 16 residues. Trimming took 5 bases from V and 5 from J; bases not matched to a gene: 6. CDR3 sequence: CATSGLAGENDNEQFF. The CDR3 DNA reads TGTGCCACCAGTGGACTAGCGGGAGAAAACGACAATGAGCAGTTCTTC.

This clonotype was observed a handful of times. The chain combines TRBV10-3 with TRBJ1-2; no reliable D call. The germline V and J ends were trimmed by 7 bases and 4 bases, with 22 bases remaining between them. The germline CDR1 and CDR2 sequences are ENHRY and SYGVKD. The CDR3 runs to 16 residues. Here the CDR3 reads CAINSGVRTWGYGYTF. For the CDR3, the DNA is TGTGCCATCAATTCTGGGGTACGGACTTGGGGCTATGGCTACACCTTC.

There are many counts of this clonotype. This rearrangement joins TRBV12-3 or TRBV12-4 to TRBJ1-3; D call uncertain. V lost 5 bases to trimming and J lost 5 bases, with 7 bases between them. The CDR3 consists of 12 residues. The CDR3 region has the DNA TGTGCCAGCAGTCCGTCCCGAAACACCATATATTTT. Translation gives CASSPSRNTIYF.

The gene calls are TRBV6-1 and TRBJ2-6; 12 positions match TRBD2. Germline V lookup: CDR1 MNHNS, CDR2 SASEGT. The CDR3 contains 18 residues. V lost 3 bases to trimming and J lost 5 bases; unmatched junction nucleotides: 8. The CDR3 sequence is CASSDPGTSGPWANVLTF. CDR3 sequence (DNA): TGTGCCAGCAGTGATCCCGGGACTAGCGGGCCCTGGGCCAACGTCCTGACTTTC.

J is TRBJ2-7 and V is TRBV7-3, with TRBD2 identical over 10 bases. With V trimmed by 5 bases and J by 1 base, 5 bases remained unmatched. The germline V gene has CDR1 SGHTA and CDR2 FQGTGA. The CDR3 extends over 15 amino acids. CDR3 amino acids: CASSQQAGGSYEQYF. The DNA of the CDR3 is TGTGCCAGCAGCCAGCAAGCGGGAGGGTCCTACGAGCAGTACTTC.

This clonotype has only a few counts. The germline gene is not matched at one end of the junction; a read error may be the cause. The V and J genes are TRBV12-3 or TRBV12-4 and TRBJ2-1; weak D call: TRBD1 (6 bases). This CDR3 contains 15 residues. CDR3 nucleotide sequence: TGTGCCAGCAGGTTAGGACAGCTACCAGGCAATGAGCAGTTCTTC. It yields the protein CASRLGQLPGNEQFF.

J is TRBJ2-3 and V is TRBV7-2, with 10 bases aligning to TRBD2. The germline V gene has CDR1 SGHTA and CDR2 FQGNSA. J was trimmed by 0 bases and V by 5 bases; bases with no gene match: 5. The length of the CDR3 is 16 residues. Here the CDR3 DNA reads TGTGCCAGCAGCCGTTTGGGACTAGCGAGCACAGATACGCAGTATTTT. This encodes CASSRLGLASTDTQYF.

The chain uses TRBV4-3 and TRBJ2-2; 8 bases fit TRBD2. J gave up 3 bases and V 0 bases, and 12 bases lay outside the gene matches. There are 19 residues in the CDR3. Germline values: CDR1 LGHNA, CDR2 YSLEER. This CDR3 is CASSQDRIRREEDTGELFF. The CDR3 DNA reads as TGCGCCAGCAGCCAAGATAGGATAAGGCGGGAGGAAGACACCGGGGAGCTGTTTTTT.

The V and J genes are TRBV25-1 and TRBJ1-2; TRBD1 might be the D (5 bases). The CDR3 loop spans 13 amino acids. Trimming cost V 2 bases and J 4 bases, with 8 bases left between them. CDR1 and CDR2 from the germline V gene are MGHDK and SYGVNS. The CDR3 here is CASSETGVYGYTF. The CDR3 coding sequence is TGTGCCAGCAGTGAAACAGGCGTCTATGGCTACACCTTC.

At least ten counts were recorded for this clonotype. The chain carries TRBV12-3 or TRBV12-4 and TRBJ1-5; D not certain. Trimming pared 5 bases from V and 6 bases from J, leaving 14 bases between. CDR3 length: 14 amino acids. The CDR3 loop reads CASSIGSWGQPQHF. CDR3 bases: TGTGCCAGCAGTATAGGTTCTTGGGGTCAGCCCCAGCATTTT.

The chain links TRBV4-3 to TRBJ2-7, with TRBD1 matching over 10 bases. The germline V gene has CDR1 LGHNA and CDR2 YSLEER. This CDR3 is built from 12 residues. DNA of the CDR3: TGCGCTCGCCGGGACAGGGGAAACGAGCAGTACTTC. This gives the protein CARRDRGNEQYF.

This clonotype has more than one count but fewer than ten. The V call is TRBV7-9, the J call TRBJ2-3; 13 bases are a match to TRBD2. Germline CDR1 is SEHNR and CDR2 is FQNEAQ (reference sequence). V was pared by 6 bases and J by 3 bases, with 3 bases of the junction left unmatched. The CDR3 loop spans 15 amino acids. CDR3 DNA sequence: TGTGCCAGCAGGACTAGCGGGAGGTTGACAGATACGCAGTATTTT. Amino acids: CASRTSGRLTDTQYF. The entire variable domain, with the rest obtained from reference TRBV7-9 and TRBJ2-3, is as follows: DTGVSQNPRHKITKRGQNVTFRCDPISEHNRLYWYRQTLGQGPEFLTYFQNEAQLEKSRLLSDRFSAERPKGSFSTLEIQRTEQGDSAMYLCASRTSGRLTDTQYFGPGTRLTVL.

The V and J genes are TRBV20-1 and TRBJ2-7; 12 bases map to TRBD2. V was pared by 3 bases and J by 3 bases, with 6 bases of the junction left unmatched. Germline values: CDR1 DFQATT, CDR2 SNEGSKA (reference sequence). The CDR3 is 15 residues long. The CDR3: CSARGLAGGIYEQYF. The CDR3 DNA is TGCAGTGCTAGGGGACTAGCGGGTGGGATCTACGAGCAGTACTTC.

The chain combines TRBV19 with TRBJ2-1, with D unclear. Germline CDR1 is LNHDA and CDR2 is SQIVND (reference sequence). The CDR3 sequence is 15 residues long. Deletions cut 4 bases from V and 0 bases from J, with 10 bases between. The DNA for the CDR3 is TGTGCCAGTAGTAGCAGAACGAGCTCCTACAATGAGCAGTTCTTC. Translation: CASSSRTSSYNEQFF.

The chain joins TRBV30 to TRBJ1-1, with 9 bases that match TRBD1. The trim removed 4 bases at V and 5 bases at J, leaving 11 bases unmatched. The CDR3 is made up of 15 amino acids. CDR1 is GTSNPN, CDR2 SVGIG, per germline (reference sequence). The DNA of the CDR3 is TGTGCCTGGACAGGTCGGGGACAGGGATGGACTGAAGCTTTCTTT. It yields the protein CAWTGRGQGWTEAFF.

This clonotype was seen repeatedly, ten times or more. This chain links TRBV29-1 with TRBJ2-1; 10 nucleotides align to TRBD2. Trimming at V came to 3 bases and at J to 4 bases, leaving 3 bases not matched to a gene. The CDR3 contains 14 residues. CDR1 is SQVTM, CDR2 ANQGSEA, per germline. The CDR3 spells CSVDKREGYNEQFF. In nucleotides, the CDR3 is TGCAGCGTTGATAAGCGGGAGGGTTACAATGAGCAGTTCTTC.

The sample holds one count of this clonotype. The V call is TRBV20-1, the J call TRBJ2-5, with D tentatively TRBD1 or TRBD2 (5 bases each). Trimming took 6 bases from V and 7 from J, leaving 15 bases between them. The CDR3 spans 12 residues. CDR1 and CDR2 from the germline V gene are DFQATT and SNEGSKA (reference sequence). CDR3 DNA: TGCAGTGCACTAGTGGGGACCGGGACCCAGTACTTC. It specifies CSALVGTGTQYF.

This clonotype showed up many times. The chain joins TRBV28 to TRBJ2-1; TRBD2 agrees at 11 bases. Germline loops: CDR1 MDHEN, CDR2 SYDVKM. The V gene end was trimmed by 2 bases and the J gene end by 8 bases; junction bases not matched to a gene: 17. The CDR3 is 19 residues long. In nucleotides, the CDR3 is TGTGCCAGCAGTTTAGTTTCCTTAGCGGGGGGGGTGAGTGAGGATGAGCAGTTCTTC. Translation: CASSLVSLAGGVSEDEQFF. Full variable domain (remainder filled in from reference TRBV28 and TRBJ2-1): DVKVTQSSRYLVKRTGEKVFLECVQDMDHENMFWYRQDPGLGLRLIYFSYDVKMKEKGDIPEGYSVSREKKERFSLILESASTNQTSMYLCASSLVSLAGGVSEDEQFFGPGTRLTVL.

This clonotype was recorded many times. The chain employs TRBV7-9 and TRBJ2-3; D gene ambiguous. The germline V gene has CDR1 SEHNR and CDR2 FQNEAQ (reference sequence). The ends were cut back, 2 bases at V and 9 bases at J, with 18 bases in the middle. The length of the CDR3 is 15 residues. CDR3 protein: CASSLPFRLGSTQYF. The CDR3 nucleotides read TGTGCCAGCAGCTTACCCTTTCGACTTGGCTCAACGCAGTATTTT.